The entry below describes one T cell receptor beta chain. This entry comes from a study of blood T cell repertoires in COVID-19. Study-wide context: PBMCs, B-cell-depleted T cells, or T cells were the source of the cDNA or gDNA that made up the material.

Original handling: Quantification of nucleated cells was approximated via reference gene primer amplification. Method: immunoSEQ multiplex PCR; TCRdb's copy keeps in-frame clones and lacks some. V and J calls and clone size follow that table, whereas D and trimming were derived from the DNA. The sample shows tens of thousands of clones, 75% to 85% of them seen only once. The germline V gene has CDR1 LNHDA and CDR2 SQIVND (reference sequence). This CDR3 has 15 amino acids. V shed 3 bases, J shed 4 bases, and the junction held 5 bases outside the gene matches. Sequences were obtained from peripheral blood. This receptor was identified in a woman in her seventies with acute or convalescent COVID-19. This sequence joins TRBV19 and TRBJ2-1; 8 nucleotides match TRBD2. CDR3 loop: CASSIYLAGYNEQFF. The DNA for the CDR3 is TGTGCCAGTAGTATCTATCTAGCGGGTTACAATGAGCAGTTCTTC.